The clone carrying this TCR beta chain has ten or more counts. This entry comes from a study of T cells in Graves' hyperthyroidism and ophthalmopathy. Uncontrolled infection, other autoimmune disease, pregnancy or lactation disqualified patients from enrolment. Diagnosis relied on clinical symptoms, serum thyroxine and TRAb, thyroid ultrasound and orbital computed tomography. Germline CDR1 is DFQATT and CDR2 is SNEGSKA (reference sequence). Trimming stripped 3 bases from V and 3 bases from J, with 17 bases between. The length of the CDR3 is 15 residues. Researchers took RNA transcripts and amplified the TCR beta CDR3 regions from them. Primed by the HTBI set, a first-round RT-PCR was run on the TCR CDR3. Via MiXCR, TCRdb re-called the multiplex PCR reads, giving one row per CDR3 protein. The sample holds almost 600,000 distinct CDR3 sequences, around 42% seen once.

Material: peripheral blood or thyroid tissue (not recorded which). This sequence originates from a young woman with Graves' hyperthyroidism. The chain has TRBV20-1 and TRBJ1-1, with D tentatively TRBD1 (5 bases). The CDR3 sequence is CSASPPDGDYTEAFF. The CDR3, as DNA: TGCAGTGCTAGCCCGCCTGACGGGGACTACACTGAAGCTTTCTTT.